A selection of T cell receptor beta chains follows, all from one sample in a study of blood T cells in healthy people across ages. TCRdb recomputed calls from the 5' RACE reads with MiXCR, one row per CDR3 protein. The data show roughly 1,500,000 distinct CDR3 sequences, with 30% to 35% seen just once and around 11% held by the top ten. Sequencing was done on a sample of blood. These receptors all come from a young woman in good health. The CDR3 runs from the conserved cysteine through the conserved F or W. Fields, in order: D gene, J gene, V gene, clone size, CDR3 protein, CDR3 DNA. The D gene is left open where the match is weak. Clone sizes are given selectively: once, few, many, or a class where the clone is expanded.

TRBD2 TRBJ2-7 TRBV10-3 many CAISDVTSGYEQYF TGTGCCATCAGTGACGTGACTAGCGGTTACGAGCAGTACTTC
. TRBJ2-3 TRBV25-1 few CASGWSTDTQYF TGTGCCAGCGGGTGGAGCACAGATACGCAGTATTTT
TRBD2 TRBJ2-5 TRBV7-8 . CASTTGGGEGETQYF TGTGCCAGCACCACGGGGGGGGGCGAGGGAGAGACCCAGTACTTC
. TRBJ2-7 TRBV9 . CASSVGGVGSYEQYF TGTGCCAGCAGCGTAGGGGGGGTCGGCTCCTACGAGCAGTACTTC
. TRBJ2-5 TRBV5-1 few CASSPSARATQETQYF TGCGCCAGCAGCCCCTCGGCTAGAGCTACACAAGAGACCCAGTACTTC
. TRBJ2-7 TRBV29-1 . CSGPWRCLYEQYF TGCAGCGGCCCATGGCGGTGTCTCTACGAGCAGTACTTC
TRBD1 TRBJ2-5 TRBV20-1 many CSGGTGAFGETQYF TGCAGTGGTGGGACAGGGGCATTCGGAGAGACCCAGTACTTC
. TRBJ2-3 TRBV20-1 . CSAADLGTDTQYF TGCAGTGCCGCAGACCTAGGGACCGATACGCAGTATTTT
TRBD2 TRBJ2-7 TRBV28 many CASRGEVFTYEQYF TGTGCCAGCCGGGGGGAGGTATTCACCTACGAGCAGTACTTC
. TRBJ2-2 TRBV15 many CATSREGTFPGELFF TGTGCCACCAGCAGAGAAGGGACATTTCCCGGGGAGCTGTTTTTT
TRBD1 TRBJ1-1 TRBV12-3/TRBV12-4 few CASSKQGAGNTEAFF TGTGCCAGCAGCAAACAGGGGGCGGGGAACACTGAAGCTTTCTTT
TRBD1 TRBJ2-7 TRBV12-3/TRBV12-4 few CASTPGTGRYEQYF TGTGCCAGCACCCCCGGGACAGGGAGGTACGAGCAGTACTTC
. TRBJ2-3 TRBV3-1 few CASSHWDRVPTDTQYF TGTGCCAGCAGCCATTGGGACCGGGTCCCCACAGATACGCAGTATTTT
. TRBJ2-5 TRBV6-1 . CASSGVFLAGTETQYF TGTGCCAGCAGTGGAGTTTTTCTTGCGGGGACAGAGACCCAGTACTTC
. TRBJ2-1 TRBV6-2/TRBV6-3 . CASSYGQSSYNEQFF TGTGCCAGCAGTTACGGGCAGAGCTCCTACAATGAGCAGTTCTTC
. TRBJ1-1 TRBV6-6 few CASTNRWSPEAFF TGTGCCAGCACCAATCGGTGGAGCCCTGAAGCTTTCTTT
. TRBJ2-5 TRBV6-1 . CASNKQGPLQETQYF TGTGCCAGCAATAAACAGGGACCACTACAAGAGACCCAGTACTTC
. TRBJ2-7 TRBV27 few CASSRALGGSEQYF TGTGCCAGCAGCCGTGCTTTGGGAGGTAGCGAGCAGTACTTC
. TRBJ2-1 TRBV27 . CASSTGHIYNKQFF TGTGCCAGCAGCACAGGGCACATTTACAATAAGCAGTTCTTC
TRBD1 TRBJ1-2 TRBV4-1 . CASSHGDRGYGYTF TGCGCCAGCAGCCATGGGGACAGGGGGTATGGCTACACCTTC
TRBD2 TRBJ2-2 TRBV20-1 once CSARVSGGGNANTGERFF TGCAGTGCTAGGGTGTCGGGCGGGGGGAATGCGAACACCGGGGAGCGGTTTTTT
. TRBJ2-7 TRBV21-1 . CASSQGLAGSLHEQYF TGTGCCAGCAGCCAAGGACTAGCGGGAAGCTTGCACGAGCAGTACTTC
TRBD1 TRBJ2-7 TRBV2 . CASKPGQGEDEQYF TGTGCCAGCAAACCTGGACAGGGGGAAGACGAGCAGTACTTC
. TRBJ1-5 TRBV6-1 few CASSDFGENQPQHF TGTGCCAGCAGTGATTTTGGGGAAAATCAGCCCCAGCATTTT
. TRBJ2-5 TRBV30 few CAWAPRHPQETQYF TGTGCCTGGGCCCCGAGACACCCACAAGAGACCCAGTACTTC
. TRBJ2-3 TRBV6-1 few CATRTEGDTQYF TGTGCCACCAGGACAGAAGGAGATACGCAGTATTTT
TRBD1 TRBJ1-2 TRBV5-1 few CASSLQGAEVGYTF TGCGCCAGCAGCTTGCAGGGGGCGGAGGTGGGCTACACCTTC
TRBD1 TRBJ1-2 TRBV5-5 . CASSWATGDYGYTF TGTGCCAGCAGCTGGGCTACAGGGGACTATGGCTACACCTTC
. TRBJ2-7 TRBV5-1 few CASSSLQGGINEQYF TGCGCCAGCAGCTCATTACAGGGAGGCATCAACGAGCAGTACTTC
. TRBJ2-2 TRBV7-2 few CASSPLRALIHGELFF TGTGCCAGTAGCCCACTTAGGGCCCTGATTCACGGGGAGCTGTTTTTT
TRBD2 TRBJ2-7 TRBV6-2/TRBV6-3 few CASSYPLGTSGIYEQYF TGTGCCAGCAGTTACCCCCTGGGGACTAGCGGGATATACGAGCAGTACTTC
. TRBJ2-3 TRBV6-2/TRBV6-3 . CASSYSVGLWDTQYF TGTGCCAGCAGTTACTCGGTTGGACTGTGGGATACGCAGTATTTT
. TRBJ1-4 TRBV4-1 . CASSQARWDGGSEKLFF TGCGCCAGCAGCCAAGCCCGCTGGGACGGGGGGAGTGAAAAACTGTTTTTT
. TRBJ2-5 TRBV12-3/TRBV12-4 few CASSLMGGAEETQYF TGTGCCAGCAGTCTAATGGGGGGGGCCGAAGAGACCCAGTACTTC
TRBD2 TRBJ2-4 TRBV15 many CATSRDLTSGRKNIQYF TGTGCCACCAGCAGAGATCTTACTAGCGGGAGGAAAAACATTCAGTACTTC
TRBD2 TRBJ2-7 TRBV4-1 few CASSHQLDRGVYEQYF TGCGCCAGCAGCCACCAACTGGACCGGGGGGTCTACGAGCAGTACTTC
TRBD1 TRBJ2-7 TRBV5-1 . CASSWQQGSYYEQYF TGCGCCAGCAGCTGGCAACAGGGGTCGTACTACGAGCAGTACTTC
TRBD2 TRBJ2-1 TRBV9 . CASSVSSGSENEQFF TGTGCCAGCAGCGTTTCTAGCGGGAGCGAGAATGAGCAGTTCTTC